Presented here are 7 T cell receptor beta chains from one specimen sequenced in a study of radiotherapy plus CTLA-4 blockade in lung cancer. TCRdb's table, derived via immunoSEQ multiplex PCR, lists solely in-frame clones and lacks some. The table has 45,000 to 60,000 clones, roughly three quarters seen once; the top ten hold 8.5%. Sequenced here: peripheral blood, sampled from a patient treated with radiotherapy plus ipilimumab. These receptors all stem from a human donor with non-small cell lung cancer who had a complete response to radiotherapy plus ipilimumab.

The CDR3 sequence: CASSAWTSGVVETQYF. CDR3 bases: TGTGCCAGTAGTGCCTGGACTAGCGGAGTAGTAGAGACCCAGTACTTC. This chain joins TRBV19 and TRBJ2-5; 10 nucleotides match TRBD2. Germline V CDR1 and CDR2: LNHDA, SQIVND (reference sequence). V lost 5 bases to trimming and J lost 4 bases; unmatched junction nucleotides: 10. This CDR3 has 16 residues.

The chain carries TRBV5-1 and TRBJ2-4; D remains unclear. The germline V gene encodes CDR1 SGHRS and CDR2 YFSETQ. The CDR3 runs to 19 residues. V lost 0 bases, J lost 0 bases, and 19 bases lay in between. Here the CDR3 reads CASSLVVSSRSGAKNIQYF. CDR3 bases: TGCGCCAGCAGCTTGGTAGTTTCTTCGCGGTCGGGAGCCAAAAACATTCAGTACTTC. Supplemented by reference TRBV5-1 and TRBJ2-4, the full variable domain reads KAGVTQTPRYLIKTRGQQVTLSCSPISGHRSVSWYQQTPGQGLQFLFEYFSETQRNKGNFPGRFSGRQFSNSRSEMNVSTLELGDSALYLCASSLVVSSRSGAKNIQYFGAGTRLSVL.

The V call is TRBV5-4, the J call TRBJ2-7; D might be TRBD1 (6 bases). The CDR3 has 15 amino acids. V lost 4 bases, J lost 5 bases, and 19 bases lay in between. From germline, CDR1 is SGHNT and CDR2 YYREEE (reference sequence). In nucleotides, the CDR3 is TGTGCCAGCAGCCGATACCGGGACATCACCAACGAGCAGTACTTC. It yields the protein CASSRYRDITNEQYF.

The rearrangement links TRBV29-1 to TRBJ1-2; tentatively, D is TRBD1 (5 bases). V lost 6 bases to trimming and J lost 6 bases, with 14 bases between them. Germline lookup yields CDR1 SQVTM and CDR2 ANQGSEA. CDR3 length equals 12 residues. CDR3: CSVQGRLNGYTF. The CDR3 DNA sequence: TGCAGCGTCCAGGGTCGCTTAAATGGCTACACCTTC.

The genes are TRBV27 and TRBJ2-7, with TRBD2 as a possible D gene (5 bases). Germline V gene sequence: CDR1 MNHEY, CDR2 SMNVEV (reference sequence). The CDR3 has 17 residues. V lost 4 bases, J lost 9 bases, and 28 bases lay in between. The CDR3 protein is CASSSSPGFWVGHGQYF. In DNA form, the CDR3 reads TGTGCCAGCAGTTCCTCCCCGGGATTCTGGGTGGGTCATGGGCAGTACTTC.

V is TRBV15 and J is TRBJ2-5, with TRBD1 matching 9 bases. The ends lost 3 bases at V and 2 bases at J; junction bases unmatched: 7. In germline, CDR1 is LNHNV, CDR2 YYDKDF (reference sequence). This CDR3 has 16 amino acids. The CDR3 coding sequence is TGTGCCACCAGCAGGGAAAGGACAGGGGTACAAGAGACCCAGTACTTC. It yields the protein CATSRERTGVQETQYF.

This clone has more than one count but fewer than ten. V usage is TRBV7-2 and J usage is TRBJ2-1, with 15 nucleotides matching TRBD2. The CDR3 sequence is 18 residues long. Germline trimming cut 1 base from V and 5 bases from J; bases unmatched to any gene: 6. Germline V gives CDR1 SGHTA, CDR2 FQGNSA. CDR3 coding DNA: TGTGCCAGCAGCTTAGAAGGGACTAGCGGGAGGTTCAACAATGAGCAGTTCTTC. Its protein product is CASSLEGTSGRFNNEQFF.